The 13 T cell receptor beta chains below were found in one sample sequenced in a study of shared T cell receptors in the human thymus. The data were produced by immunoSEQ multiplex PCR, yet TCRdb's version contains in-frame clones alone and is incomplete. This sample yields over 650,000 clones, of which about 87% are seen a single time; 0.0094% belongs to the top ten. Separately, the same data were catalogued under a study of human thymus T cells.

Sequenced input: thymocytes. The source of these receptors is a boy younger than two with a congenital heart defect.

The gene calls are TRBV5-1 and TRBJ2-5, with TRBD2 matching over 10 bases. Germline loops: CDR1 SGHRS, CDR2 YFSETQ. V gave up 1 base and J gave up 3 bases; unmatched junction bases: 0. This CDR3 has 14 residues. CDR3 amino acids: CASSLTSGKETQYF. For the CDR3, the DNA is TGCGCCAGCAGCTTGACTAGCGGGAAAGAGACCCAGTACTTC.

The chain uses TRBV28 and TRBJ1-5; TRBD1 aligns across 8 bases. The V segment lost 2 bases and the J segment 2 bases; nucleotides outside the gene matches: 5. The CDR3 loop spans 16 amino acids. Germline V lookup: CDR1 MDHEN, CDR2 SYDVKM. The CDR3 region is CASSLILTGGNQPQHF. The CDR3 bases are TGTGCCAGCAGTTTAATTTTGACAGGGGGCAATCAGCCCCAGCATTTT.

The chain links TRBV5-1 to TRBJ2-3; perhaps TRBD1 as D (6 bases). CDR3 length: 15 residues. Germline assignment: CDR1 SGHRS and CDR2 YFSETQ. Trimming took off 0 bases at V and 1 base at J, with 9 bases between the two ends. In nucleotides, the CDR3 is TGCGCCAGCAGCTTGGTACAGGGCGGCACAGATACGCAGTATTTT. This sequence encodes CASSLVQGGTDTQYF.

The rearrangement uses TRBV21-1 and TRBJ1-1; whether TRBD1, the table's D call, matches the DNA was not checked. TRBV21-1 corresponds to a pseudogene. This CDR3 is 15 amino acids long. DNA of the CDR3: TGTGCCAGCAGCAAAGGAAAAGGGGCTAGCACTGAAGCTTTCTTT. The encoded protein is CASSKGKGASTEAFF.

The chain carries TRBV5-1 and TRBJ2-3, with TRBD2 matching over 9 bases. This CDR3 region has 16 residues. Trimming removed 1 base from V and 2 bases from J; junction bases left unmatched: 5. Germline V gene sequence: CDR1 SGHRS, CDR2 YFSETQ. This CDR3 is CASSLPLAGSTDTQYF. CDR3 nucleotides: TGCGCCAGCAGCTTGCCGCTAGCGGGATCCACAGATACGCAGTATTTT.

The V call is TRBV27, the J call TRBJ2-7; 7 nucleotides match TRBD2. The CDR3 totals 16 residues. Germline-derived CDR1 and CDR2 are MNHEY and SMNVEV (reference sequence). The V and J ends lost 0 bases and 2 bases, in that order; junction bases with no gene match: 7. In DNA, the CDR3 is TGTGCCAGCAGTTTATCGGGCGGGAGCCGAACCTACGAGCAGTACTTC. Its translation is CASSLSGGSRTYEQYF.

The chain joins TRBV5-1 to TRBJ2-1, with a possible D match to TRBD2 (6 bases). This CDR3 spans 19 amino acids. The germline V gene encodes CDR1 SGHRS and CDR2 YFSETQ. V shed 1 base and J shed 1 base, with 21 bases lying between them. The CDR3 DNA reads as TGCGCCAGCAGCTTGCTCCTAGCGCGGAATACCGAATCCTACAATGAGCAGTTCTTC. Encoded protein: CASSLLLARNTESYNEQFF.

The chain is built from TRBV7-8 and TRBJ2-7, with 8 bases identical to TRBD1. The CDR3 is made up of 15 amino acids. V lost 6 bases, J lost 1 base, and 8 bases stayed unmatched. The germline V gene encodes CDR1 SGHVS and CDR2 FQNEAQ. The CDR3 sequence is CASSYENRGSYEQYF. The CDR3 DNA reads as TGTGCCAGCAGTTATGAGAACAGGGGGTCCTACGAGCAGTACTTC.

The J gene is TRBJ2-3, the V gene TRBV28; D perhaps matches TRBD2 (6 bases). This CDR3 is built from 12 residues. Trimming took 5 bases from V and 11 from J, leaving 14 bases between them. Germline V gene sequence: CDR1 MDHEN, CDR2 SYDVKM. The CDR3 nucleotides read TGTGCCAGCAGTCCTACTAGCCGCCGGCAGTATTTT. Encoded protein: CASSPTSRRQYF.

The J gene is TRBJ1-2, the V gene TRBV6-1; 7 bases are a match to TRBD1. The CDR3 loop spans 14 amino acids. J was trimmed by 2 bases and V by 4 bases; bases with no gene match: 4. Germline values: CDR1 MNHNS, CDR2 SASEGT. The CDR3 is CASSGPTGNYGYTF. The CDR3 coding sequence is TGTGCCAGCAGTGGCCCGACAGGGAACTATGGCTACACCTTC.

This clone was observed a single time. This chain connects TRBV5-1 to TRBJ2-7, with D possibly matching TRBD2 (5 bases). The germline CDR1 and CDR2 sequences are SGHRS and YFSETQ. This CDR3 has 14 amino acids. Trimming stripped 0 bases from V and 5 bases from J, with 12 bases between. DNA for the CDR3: TGCGCCAGCAGCTTGGCCAGCCCGCGGGACGAGCAGTACTTC. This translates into CASSLASPRDEQYF.

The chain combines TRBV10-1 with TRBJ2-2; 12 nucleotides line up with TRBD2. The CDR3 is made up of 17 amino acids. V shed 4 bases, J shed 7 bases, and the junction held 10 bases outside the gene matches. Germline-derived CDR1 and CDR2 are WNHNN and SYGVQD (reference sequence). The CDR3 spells CASSASRTSGTIGELFF. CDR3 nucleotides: TGCGCCAGCAGTGCGTCCCGGACTAGCGGGACTATCGGGGAGCTGTTTTTT.

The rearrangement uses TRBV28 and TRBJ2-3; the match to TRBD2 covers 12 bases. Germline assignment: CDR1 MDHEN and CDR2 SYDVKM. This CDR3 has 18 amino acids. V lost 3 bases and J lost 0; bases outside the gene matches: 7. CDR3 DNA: TGTGCCAGCAGTTTTAAGTTCGGGACTAGCGGGAGCACAGATACGCAGTATTTT. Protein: CASSFKFGTSGSTDTQYF.